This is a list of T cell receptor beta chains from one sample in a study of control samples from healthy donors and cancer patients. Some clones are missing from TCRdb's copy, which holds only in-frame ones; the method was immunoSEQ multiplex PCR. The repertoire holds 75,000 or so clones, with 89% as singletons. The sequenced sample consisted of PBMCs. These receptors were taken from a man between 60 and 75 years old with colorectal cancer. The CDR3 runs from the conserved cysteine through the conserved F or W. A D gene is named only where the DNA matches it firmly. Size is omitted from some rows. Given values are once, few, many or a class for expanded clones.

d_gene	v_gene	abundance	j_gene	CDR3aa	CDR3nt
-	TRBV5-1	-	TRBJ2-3	CASSTRPGADTQYF	TGCGCCAGCAGCACGAGACCCGGGGCAGATACGCAGTATTTT
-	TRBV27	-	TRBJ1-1	CASSPGGDTEAFF	TGTGCCAGCAGCCCTGGGGGGGACACTGAAGCTTTCTTT
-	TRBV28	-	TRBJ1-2	CATRFNYGYTF	TGTGCCACTCGATTTAACTATGGCTACACCTTC
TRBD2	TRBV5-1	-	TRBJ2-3	CASSGESGGLTSTDTQYF	TGCGCCAGCAGCGGGGAGAGCGGGGGGCTTACAAGCACAGATACGCAGTATTTT
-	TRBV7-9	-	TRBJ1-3	CASREPGDAGNTIYF	TGTGCCAGCAGAGAGCCGGGGGACGCGGGAAACACCATATATTTT
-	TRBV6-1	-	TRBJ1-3	CASSVSWAGSGNTIYF	TGTGCCAGCAGTGTATCTTGGGCTGGCTCTGGAAACACCATATATTTT
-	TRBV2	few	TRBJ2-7	CASRAPGEQYF	TGTGCCAGCAGGGCCCCCGGCGAGCAGTACTTC
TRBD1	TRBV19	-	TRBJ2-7	CATQKRGLPGQRHEQYF	TGTGCCACCCAAAAAAGGGGGCTTCCGGGACAGAGGCACGAGCAGTACTTC
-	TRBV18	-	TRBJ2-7	CASSPPGPYEQYF	TGTGCCAGCTCACCCCCGGGCCCCTACGAGCAGTACTTC
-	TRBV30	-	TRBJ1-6	CAWGLQGRNSPLHF	TGTGCCTGGGGCCTACAGGGTCGTAATTCACCCCTCCACTTT
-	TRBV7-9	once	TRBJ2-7	CASSLGGLGGEQYF	TGTGCCAGCAGCTTAGGAGGGCTGGGTGGCGAGCAGTACTTC
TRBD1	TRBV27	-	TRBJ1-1	CASSFSGFPGGAFF	TGTGCCAGCAGTTTCTCCGGGTTCCCAGGGGGAGCTTTCTTT
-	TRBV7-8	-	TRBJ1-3	CASTPPAGLRGNTIYF	TGTGCCAGCACCCCTCCCGCGGGCTTACGAGGAAACACCATATATTTT
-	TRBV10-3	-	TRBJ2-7	CATGHPGGTPEQYF	TGTGCCACCGGACATCCAGGTGGGACACCCGAGCAGTACTTC
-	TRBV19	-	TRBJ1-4	CASSVDSGHGNEKLFF	TGTGCCAGTAGTGTTGATTCGGGACACGGTAATGAAAAACTGTTTTTT
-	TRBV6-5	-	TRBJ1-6	CASRRGYVDSPLHF	TGTGCCAGCAGGAGGGGTTATGTTGATTCACCCCTCCACTTT
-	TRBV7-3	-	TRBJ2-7	CASSLGQGRLRTRGEQYF	TGTGCCAGCAGCTTAGGGCAGGGGAGGCTCCGCACCCGGGGCGAGCAGTACTTC
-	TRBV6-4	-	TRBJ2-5	CASRRESDNGDPDMYETQYF	TGTGCCAGCAGAAGGGAGTCGGACAATGGAGACCCGGATATGTACGAGACCCAGTACTTC
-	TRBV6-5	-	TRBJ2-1	CASTPGRGPYNEQFF	TGTGCCAGCACTCCAGGGCGGGGGCCGTACAATGAGCAGTTCTTC
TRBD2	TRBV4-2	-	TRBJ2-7	CASSQNQRGDPYEQYF	TGTGCCAGCAGCCAAAACCAGCGGGGGGACCCATACGAGCAGTACTTC
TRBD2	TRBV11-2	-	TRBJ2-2	CASSHLRGAGELFF	TGTGCCAGCAGTCACCTTCGGGGGGCCGGGGAGCTGTTTTTT
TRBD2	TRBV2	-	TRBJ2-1	CASSEGLAGGVLRNEQFF	TGTGCCAGCAGCGAGGGACTAGCGGGGGGTGTTCTGAGAAATGAGCAGTTCTTC
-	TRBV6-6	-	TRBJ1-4	CASSPPGGSEKLFF	TGTGCCAGCAGTCCCCCGGGGGGAAGCGAAAAACTGTTTTTT
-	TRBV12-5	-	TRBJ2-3	CASALAGGTDTQYF	TGTGCTAGTGCTCTAGCTGGGGGCACAGATACGCAGTATTTT
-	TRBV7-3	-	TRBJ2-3	CASRPPWGTDTQYF	TGTGCCAGCAGGCCACCGTGGGGCACAGATACGCAGTATTTT
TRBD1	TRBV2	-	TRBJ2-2	CASTQGAAGELFF	TGTGCCAGCACACAGGGGGCAGCCGGGGAGCTGTTTTTT
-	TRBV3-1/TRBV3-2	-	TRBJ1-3	CASSDSHSGNTIYF	TGTGCCAGCAGTGACAGTCACTCTGGAAACACCATATATTTT
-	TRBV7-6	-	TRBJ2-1	CASSLAVGEQFF	TGTGCCAGCAGCTTAGCTGTTGGCGAGCAGTTCTTC
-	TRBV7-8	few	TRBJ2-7	CASSLAHSSYEQYF	TGTGCCAGCAGCTTAGCACATAGCTCCTACGAGCAGTACTTC
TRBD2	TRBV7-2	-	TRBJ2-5	CASSLTGLQETQYF	TGTGCCAGCAGTCTGACGGGACTACAAGAGACCCAGTACTTC
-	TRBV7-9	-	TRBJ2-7	CASSFDLNPYEQYF	TGTGCCAGCAGCTTCGACTTGAACCCCTACGAGCAGTACTTC
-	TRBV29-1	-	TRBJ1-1	CSVEMRAEAFF	TGCAGCGTTGAAATGAGGGCTGAAGCTTTCTTT
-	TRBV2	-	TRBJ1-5	CASTTRIRQPQHF	TGTGCCAGCACCACCAGGATCAGGCAGCCCCAGCATTTT
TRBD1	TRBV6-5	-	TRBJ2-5	CASSYFGQGTQETQYF	TGTGCCAGCAGTTACTTTGGACAGGGGACTCAAGAGACCCAGTACTTC
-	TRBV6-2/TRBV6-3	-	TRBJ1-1	CASSYEGRNTEAFF	TGTGCCAGCAGTTACGAGGGAAGGAACACTGAAGCTTTCTTT
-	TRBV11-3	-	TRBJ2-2	CASNPAGGGFSGELFF	TGTGCCAGCAACCCAGCAGGGGGGGGCTTCAGCGGGGAGCTGTTTTTT
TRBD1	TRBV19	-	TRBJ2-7	CASSIGLTGGNEQYF	TGTGCCAGTAGTATAGGACTGACAGGGGGGAACGAGCAGTACTTC
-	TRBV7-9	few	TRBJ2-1	CASSGGAYEQFF	TGTGCCAGCAGTGGCGGGGCGTATGAGCAGTTCTTC